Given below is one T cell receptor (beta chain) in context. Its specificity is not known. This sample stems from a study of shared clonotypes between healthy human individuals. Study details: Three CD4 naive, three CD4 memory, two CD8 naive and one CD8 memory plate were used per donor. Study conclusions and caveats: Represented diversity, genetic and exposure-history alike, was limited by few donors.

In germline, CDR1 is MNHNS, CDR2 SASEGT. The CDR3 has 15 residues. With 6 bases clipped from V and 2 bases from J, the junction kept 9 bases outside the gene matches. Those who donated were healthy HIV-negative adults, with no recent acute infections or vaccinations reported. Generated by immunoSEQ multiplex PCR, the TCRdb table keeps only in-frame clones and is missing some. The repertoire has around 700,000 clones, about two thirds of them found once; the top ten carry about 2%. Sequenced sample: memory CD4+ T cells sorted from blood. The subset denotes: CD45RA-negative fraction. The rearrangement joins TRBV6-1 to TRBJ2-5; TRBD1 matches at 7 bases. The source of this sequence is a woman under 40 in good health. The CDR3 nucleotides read TGTGCCAGCAGCCGATTGGGGACAGATCAAGAGACCCAGTACTTC. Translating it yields CASSRLGTDQETQYF.